Listed here are 15 T cell receptor beta chains from one sample, sequenced in a study of cytomegalovirus exposure and HLA in healthy donors. Both 60 Vbeta primers and 13 Jbeta primers went into the PCR. Libraries were prepared by immunoSEQ multiplex PCR; TCRdb keeps only in-frame clonotypes and omits some of them. The sample shows around 160,000 clones, 68% of them seen only once. The sequenced sample was PBMCs. Every receptor here comes from a man between 45 and 60 years old in good health and CMV-seronegative.

The chain joins TRBV5-1 to TRBJ1-3; TRBD1 matches at 9 bases. The J segment lost 0 bases and the V segment lost 4 bases, leaving 2 bases of the junction unmatched. CDR1 is SGHRS and CDR2 is YFSETQ in the germline V gene. The CDR3 contains 15 residues. The CDR3 DNA sequence: TGCGCCAGCAGCGCGACAGGGGGCTCTGGAAACACCATATATTTT. It is translated as CASSATGGSGNTIYF.

This chain uses TRBV2 with TRBJ1-2; D call uncertain. Germline values: CDR1 SNHLY, CDR2 FYNNEI. The CDR3 loop spans 13 amino acids. The V gene lost 7 bases and the J gene lost 0 bases, with 9 bases spanning the gap. Here the CDR3 reads CASIRTTNYGYTF. The CDR3 bases are TGTGCCAGCATCAGAACGACTAACTATGGCTACACCTTC.

Remarks on this clone: Other DNA sequences in this sample translate to the same CDR3. The chain combines TRBV5-1 with TRBJ1-4; 7 bases map to TRBD1. The CDR3 length is 15 residues. Germline-derived CDR1 and CDR2 are SGHRS and YFSETQ. Trimming removed 4 bases from V and 2 bases from J; junction bases left unmatched: 5. The CDR3 here is CASSLGRGTNEKLFF. CDR3 in DNA: TGCGCCAGCAGCCTAGGCAGGGGGACTAATGAAAAACTGTTTTTT.

The gene calls are TRBV9 and TRBJ2-2, with D possibly being TRBD2 (7 bases). Germline CDR1 is SGDLS and CDR2 is YYNGEE. Trimming stripped 0 bases from V and 7 bases from J, with 13 bases between. The CDR3 runs to 15 residues. The CDR3, as DNA: TGTGCCAGCAGCGTAGTGGGCGGGGGCGGCGGGGAGCTGTTTTTT. This gives the protein CASSVVGGGGGELFF.

V usage is TRBV4-2 and J usage is TRBJ2-2; TRBD1 matches at 11 bases. This CDR3 spans 16 amino acids. Trimming cost V 4 bases and J 5 bases; bases outside gene matches: 6. The germline CDR1 and CDR2 sequences are LGHNA and YNFKEQ. CDR3 DNA sequence: TGTGCCAGCAGCCGCACGGACAGGGGGCAAACCGGGGAGCTGTTTTTT. Amino acid sequence: CASSRTDRGQTGELFF.

V and J are TRBV6-1 and TRBJ2-1; D may be TRBD2 (6 bases). Trimming shortened V by 1 base and J by 1 base, and 14 bases separated the two germline ends. The CDR3 runs to 17 residues. The V gene's germline CDR1 is MNHNS and CDR2 SASEGT. CDR3 DNA sequence: TGTGCCAGCAGTGAAGGGATGGTAGCGGTATCCTACAATGAGCAGTTCTTC. This encodes CASSEGMVAVSYNEQFF.

V is TRBV10-3 and J is TRBJ2-7, with 8 bases aligning to TRBD2. The germline CDR1 and CDR2 sequences are ENHRY and SYGVKD. V shed 0 bases, J shed 0 bases, and the junction held 7 bases outside the gene matches. The CDR3 spans 17 residues. CDR3: CAISESTLAVYSYEQYF. The CDR3 coding sequence is TGTGCCATCAGTGAGTCGACACTAGCGGTTTACTCCTACGAGCAGTACTTC.

The chain has TRBV28 and TRBJ2-1, with 8 positions matching TRBD1. Trimming cost V 1 base and J 8 bases; bases outside gene matches: 7. There are 15 residues in the CDR3. CDR1 and CDR2 from the germline V gene are MDHEN and SYDVKM. CDR3 sequence reads: CASSLSLAGGDEQFF. The CDR3 DNA follows: TGTGCCAGCAGTTTATCCCTGGCAGGGGGCGATGAGCAGTTCTTC.

This clone was recorded a few times. V usage is TRBV7-3 and J usage is TRBJ2-1; 7 nucleotides match TRBD1. This CDR3 is 17 amino acids long. The trim removed 4 bases at V and 2 bases at J, leaving 11 bases unmatched. Germline V gene lookup returns CDR1 SGHTA and CDR2 FQGTGA. CDR3 protein: CASSSRIAGGTYNEQFF. CDR3 nucleotide sequence: TGTGCCAGCAGCTCCCGAATCGCAGGGGGTACCTACAATGAGCAGTTCTTC.

The chain uses TRBV5-5 and TRBJ2-7, with TRBD1 matching 7 bases. The V segment lost 4 bases and the J segment 6 bases; nucleotides outside the gene matches: 4. The CDR3 sequence is 12 residues long. The germline gives CDR1 SGHKS, CDR2 YYEKEE (reference sequence). CDR3 loop: CASSRGQSEQYF. The CDR3 nucleotides read TGTGCCAGCAGCAGGGGGCAGAGCGAGCAGTACTTC.

The chain employs TRBV4-1 and TRBJ2-7; D is perhaps TRBD2 (5 bases). V lost 1 base, J lost 2 bases, and 9 bases lay in between. CDR3 length: 14 residues. Germline V lookup: CDR1 MGHRA, CDR2 YSYEKL. The CDR3 nucleotides read TGCGCCAGCAGCCAAGGGGCCGGGACCTACGAGCAGTACTTC. This codes for CASSQGAGTYEQYF.

The V and J genes are TRBV7-2 and TRBJ1-5, with TRBD1 as a possible D gene (6 bases). Trimming cost V 5 bases and J 3 bases, with 14 bases left between them. Germline V gene lookup returns CDR1 SGHTA and CDR2 FQGNSA. CDR3 length equals 15 residues. CDR3 amino acids: CASSVEKGDNQPQHF. DNA for the CDR3: TGTGCCAGCAGCGTAGAAAAGGGGGACAATCAGCCCCAGCATTTT.

This chain uses TRBV27 with TRBJ2-1; the match to TRBD1 covers 11 bases. Germline CDR1 MNHEY, CDR2 SMNVEV (reference sequence). Trimming at V came to 6 bases and at J to 6 bases, leaving 7 bases not matched to a gene. The CDR3 sequence is 15 residues long. The CDR3 region is CASRIGQGAFNEQFF. The CDR3, as DNA: TGTGCCAGCAGGATAGGACAGGGGGCGTTCAATGAGCAGTTCTTC.

This clone has just a few counts. Other DNA sequences within the sample encode an identical CDR3. The CDR3 bases are TGTGCCAGCAGTTACGGCAGGGCCGGAAACACCATATATTTT. Its protein is CASSYGRAGNTIYF. The rearrangement uses TRBV6-5 and TRBJ1-3, with a possible D match to TRBD1 (5 bases). CDR1 and CDR2 (germline): MNHEY, SVGAGI. Trimming pared 2 bases from V and 4 bases from J, leaving 9 bases between. This CDR3 has 14 amino acids.

This clone occurred a few times. V usage is TRBV19 and J usage is TRBJ1-6, with TRBD1 matching over 9 bases. Per the germline V gene, CDR1 is LNHDA and CDR2 is SQIVND (reference sequence). The CDR3 has 16 residues. The V segment lost 4 bases and the J segment 7 bases; nucleotides outside the gene matches: 8. This chain's CDR3 is CASSTNRGQGNSPLHF. CDR3 nucleotides: TGTGCCAGTAGTACAAACAGGGGGCAAGGGAATTCACCCCTCCACTTT. The variable domain in full, completed from reference TRBV19 and TRBJ1-6, reads DGGITQSPKYLFRKEGQNVTLSCEQNLNHDAMYWYRQDPGQGLRLIYYSQIVNDFQKGDIAEGYSVSREKKESFPLTVTSAQKNPTAFYLCASSTNRGQGNSPLHFGNGTRLTVT.